This T cell receptor beta chain stems from a study of tumor-infiltrating lymphocytes in primary liver carcinoma. Study-wide context: Tissue type made little difference to sample yields of roughly 3.65 to 7.5 million productive TCRbeta reads.

From around 500 ng of total RNA, TCR beta-specific cDNA was reverse-transcribed using a constant-region primer. Construction of TCR beta libraries relied on three successive nested multiplex PCR rounds employing slightly modified ARM-PCR. Primers for the first two PCR rounds were TRBV1-TRBV30 forward primers and a C-beta reverse primer (approximately 10 cycles per round). TCRdb redid the calling of the multiplex PCR reads with MiXCR, one entry per CDR3 protein. The sample records some 320,000 distinct CDR3 sequences, less than 75% being singletons. Germline assignment: CDR1 MDHEN and CDR2 SYDVKM. The CDR3 covers 14 residues. Trimming cost V 4 bases and J 6 bases, with 12 bases left between them. Germline DNA was also extracted, and blood RNA was taken from unsorted whole blood.

The V call is TRBV28, the J call TRBJ2-2; no firm D call. The source material was peripheral blood. The clonotype was recovered from a man aged 40-49 years with primary liver carcinoma and hepatitis B virus infection. The CDR3 region has the DNA TGTGCCAGCAGTTACACGACTTACCCCGGGGAGCTGTTTTTT. It is translated as CASSYTTYPGELFF.